The present T cell receptor (beta chain) was sequenced within a study of blood T cell repertoires in COVID-19. Study-level information: Italy, Spain and the United States were the sources of the convalescent and acute COVID-19 samples.

In the authors' workflow: Amplification with reference gene primers provided the estimates of nucleated cell counts. TCRdb keeps only in-frame clones here, not all; method: immunoSEQ multiplex PCR. The DNA gave D and trimming, while V, J and clone size come from that table. The data show over 200,000 clones, approximately 85% seen once. Assignments of participants to cohorts depended upon their own reported clinical history. CDR1 is SQVTM, CDR2 ANQGSEA, per germline. This CDR3 has 14 amino acids. Trimming at V came to 6 bases and at J to 5 bases, leaving 4 bases not matched to a gene. The sequence was obtained from a woman between 45 and 65 years old who had recovered from COVID-19. The J gene is TRBJ2-1, the V gene TRBV29-1; TRBD2 aligns across 13 bases. The specimen sequenced was PBMCs or T cells enriched from blood (not recorded which). The CDR3 DNA reads TGCAGCGTAAGGACTAGCGGGAGCCACAATGAGCAGTTCTTC. This sequence encodes CSVRTSGSHNEQFF.